These 31 T cell receptor beta chains were all obtained from the same sample, sequenced in a study of T-cell memory formation after mild COVID-19. From the 5' RACE reads, TCRdb called clonotypes with MiXCR, one entry per CDR3 protein. This sample has 250,000 to 300,000 distinct CDR3 sequences, with approximately 16% found just once. Material: PBMCs or a T cell subset sorted from them (not recorded which). The receptors stem from a man aged 18 to 29 who had mild COVID-19 (a few samples of this study predate the infection). Cell type and time point are not known.

This clonotype has a handful of counts. J is TRBJ2-2 and V is TRBV10-3; D not certain. V dropped 6 bases and J dropped 5 bases, with 22 bases sitting between them. Germline-derived CDR1 and CDR2 are ENHRY and SYGVKD. The CDR3 totals 17 residues. CDR3 in DNA: TGTGCCATCAGGGGCGGAATCTCTTCGGCGGAGACCGGGGAGCTGTTTTTT. Translating it yields CAIRGGISSAETGELFF.

This chain connects TRBV19 to TRBJ1-1, with D possibly being TRBD1 (5 bases). Trimming pared 0 bases from V and 4 bases from J, leaving 15 bases between. Germline V gene lookup returns CDR1 LNHDA and CDR2 SQIVND (reference sequence). This CDR3 has 16 residues. The CDR3 is CASSIDRTGEGTEAFF. In DNA, the CDR3 is TGTGCCAGTAGTATAGATCGTACGGGGGAGGGCACTGAAGCTTTCTTT.

V and J are TRBV21-1 and TRBJ2-7; the table's D call of TRBD1 was not tested on the DNA. TRBV21-1 is marked as a pseudogene. The CDR3 sequence is 13 residues long. The CDR3 loop reads CASSKVTVYEQYF. The CDR3 nucleotides are TGTGCCAGCAGCAAAGTGACAGTCTACGAGCAGTACTTC.

CDR3 region: CASSSLGVMADEQFF. In nucleotides, the CDR3 is TGTGCCAGCAGCTCCCTGGGGGTGATGGCGGATGAGCAGTTCTTC. V gene TRBV5-6 combines with J gene TRBJ2-1; tentatively, D is TRBD1 or TRBD2 (5 bases each). Germline V gene sequence: CDR1 SGHDT, CDR2 YYEEEE. Trimming pared 3 bases from V and 8 bases from J, leaving 18 bases between. This CDR3 has 15 residues. Filled out from reference TRBV5-6 and TRBJ2-1, the complete variable domain reads DAGVTQSPTHLIKTRGQQVTLRCSPKSGHDTVSWYQQALGQGPQFIFQYYEEEERQRGNFPDRFSGHQFPNYSSELNVNALLLGDSALYLCASSSLGVMADEQFFGPGTRLTVL.

This clonotype was detected many times. The rearrangement links TRBV20-1 to TRBJ2-5, with TRBD1 matching 7 bases. Trimming cost V 6 bases and J 5 bases; bases outside gene matches: 9. The CDR3 has 13 residues. Per germline, CDR1 DFQATT and CDR2 SNEGSKA (reference sequence). As DNA, the CDR3 is TGCAGTGCAATAAACAGGGGCGGCGAGACCCAGTACTTC. The encoded protein is CSAINRGGETQYF.

V gene TRBV18 combines with J gene TRBJ2-1, with TRBD1 identical over 8 bases. V trimming: 1 base; J trimming: 2 bases; junction bases outside the gene matches: 4. CDR1 and CDR2 (germline): KGHSH, LQKENI. The CDR3 spans 16 residues. Here the CDR3 DNA reads TGTGCCAGCTCACCACGGACAGGGATCGCCTACAATGAGCAGTTCTTC. Protein: CASSPRTGIAYNEQFF.

V and J are TRBV12-3 or TRBV12-4 and TRBJ2-2, with a weak D call TRBD2 (7 bases). The CDR3 extends over 15 amino acids. V was trimmed by 6 bases and J by 7 bases, leaving 18 bases between them. CDR3 nucleotide sequence: TGTGCCAGCAGAAATGCGGGGGCGCTCGGCGGGGAGCTGTTTTTT. Translation: CASRNAGALGGELFF.

This clonotype was found a few times. The rearrangement links TRBV7-6 to TRBJ2-2; unclear D gene. Looked up from germline, CDR1 is SGHVS and CDR2 is FNYEAQ. The CDR3 extends over 13 amino acids. V lost 5 bases to trimming and J lost 5 bases, with 9 bases between them. CDR3: CASSAHLTGELFF. In DNA, the CDR3 is TGTGCCAGCAGCGCCCATCTAACCGGGGAGCTGTTTTTT.

This clonotype was recorded a few times. The genes are TRBV9 and TRBJ1-1; D is possibly TRBD1 (6 bases). The CDR3 totals 17 residues. Trimming took off 4 bases at V and 0 bases at J, with 19 bases between the two ends. Germline values: CDR1 SGDLS, CDR2 YYNGEE. CDR3 nucleotide sequence: TGTGCCAGCAGCCCAGGGGACGGATGGTGGATGAACACTGAAGCTTTCTTT. This sequence encodes CASSPGDGWWMNTEAFF.

This rearrangement joins TRBV4-1 to TRBJ1-1; unclear D gene. CDR1 and CDR2 (germline): MGHRA, YSYEKL. Between the trimmed V and J ends, which lost 0 bases and 0 bases, there was a span of 5 bases. CDR3 size: 14 residues. The CDR3 sequence is CASSQEQLNTEAFF. The CDR3 region has the DNA TGCGCCAGCAGCCAAGAGCAGTTGAACACTGAAGCTTTCTTT.

This clonotype turned up a few times. V gene TRBV4-1 combines with J gene TRBJ1-2; no clear D. The CDR3 contains 11 residues. Trimming cost V 11 bases and J 8 bases, with 15 bases left between them. Germline V lookup: CDR1 MGHRA, CDR2 YSYEKL. CDR3 amino acids: CAGHGPEGYTF. In DNA form, the CDR3 reads TGCGCCGGCCATGGGCCAGAAGGCTACACCTTC.

At least ten counts were recorded for this clonotype. The genes are TRBV7-2 and TRBJ2-3; possible D gene TRBD2, 5 bases. The CDR3 length is 15 residues. The V end lost 6 bases, the J end lost 6 bases, and 19 bases lay between the germline ends. Germline-derived CDR1 and CDR2 are SGHTA and FQGNSA. CDR3 protein: CASSRGGTAQDTQYF. CDR3 DNA sequence: TGTGCCAGCAGTCGAGGAGGAACGGCACAGGATACGCAGTATTTT. Using reference TRBV7-2 and TRBJ2-3 for the parts outside the CDR3, the full variable domain is GAGVSQSPSNKVTEKGKDVELRCDPISGHTALYWYRQSLGQGLEFLIYFQGNSAPDKSGLPSDRFSAERTGGSVSTLTIQRTQQEDSAVYLCASSRGGTAQDTQYFGPGTRLTVL.

This clonotype has just a few counts. The gene calls are TRBV9 and TRBJ2-7; D is unresolved. The CDR3 spans 12 residues. Germline-derived CDR1 and CDR2 are SGDLS and YYNGEE. V was pared by 8 bases and J by 3 bases, with 12 bases between. CDR3 in amino acids: CASSAICYEQYF. The DNA for the CDR3 is TGTGCCAGTTCGGCCATCTGCTACGAGCAGTACTTC.

This clonotype was seen many times. V usage is TRBV6-1 and J usage is TRBJ2-2; D call uncertain. Per germline, CDR1 MNHNS and CDR2 SASEGT. The V and J ends lost 6 bases and 0 bases respectively, with 11 bases between them. This CDR3 is 15 amino acids long. CDR3 in DNA: TGTGCCAGCAGCCAGTCTGAAGCGAACACCGGGGAGCTGTTTTTT. It is translated as CASSQSEANTGELFF.

This clonotype was detected ten times or more. J is TRBJ2-2 and V is TRBV5-1, with TRBD2 identical over 8 bases. Losses at the gene ends were 5 bases for V and 6 bases for J; bases not matched to a gene: 9. This CDR3 has 15 amino acids. The germline gives CDR1 SGHRS, CDR2 YFSETQ. CDR3 protein: CASSLQAGGPGELFF. The CDR3, as DNA: TGCGCCAGCAGTCTTCAGGCGGGGGGTCCCGGGGAGCTGTTTTTT.

This chain's CDR3 is CASSLTRTAEAFF. CDR3 sequence (DNA): TGTGCCAGCAGCTTAACGAGGACCGCTGAAGCTTTCTTT. The V call is TRBV7-3, the J call TRBJ1-1; D is unclear. Germline CDR1 is SGHTA and CDR2 is FQGTGA. With 0 bases removed from V and 6 bases from J, the gap between germline ends came to 8 bases. This CDR3 has 13 amino acids.

This chain links TRBV24-1 with TRBJ2-3; no reliable D call. The CDR3 is made up of 13 amino acids. Germline-derived CDR1 and CDR2 are KGHDR and SFDVKD. Trimming removed 4 bases from V and 2 bases from J, with 6 bases in between. CDR3 region: CATSEQLTDTQYF. The CDR3 region has the DNA TGTGCCACCAGTGAACAGCTCACAGATACGCAGTATTTT.

The chain joins TRBV24-1 to TRBJ2-3, with 8 bases lining up with TRBD2. Germline V gene data show CDR1 as KGHDR and CDR2 as SFDVKD. V lost 4 bases and J lost 4; bases outside the gene matches: 3. CDR3 length: 14 amino acids. Here the CDR3 DNA reads TGTGCCACCAGTGACCGGGGGGGCCCAGATACGCAGTATTTT. Translation: CATSDRGGPDTQYF.

This clonotype has a handful of counts. V gene TRBV20-1 combines with J gene TRBJ2-5, with D perhaps TRBD1 or TRBD2 (5 bases each). Germline V gene data show CDR1 as DFQATT and CDR2 as SNEGSKA (reference sequence). The CDR3 loop spans 12 amino acids. The V and J ends lost 5 bases and 3 bases respectively, with 10 bases between them. The DNA of the CDR3 is TGCAGTGCTTCGGGGCCAAAAGAGACCCAGTACTTC. Residues: CSASGPKETQYF.

The chain carries TRBV11-2 and TRBJ1-2, with 8 bases lining up with TRBD1. V dropped 6 bases and J dropped 3; count of bases not matched to a gene: 3. CDR1 SGHAT and CDR2 FQNNGV come from the germline V gene. The CDR3 has 13 amino acids. As DNA, the CDR3 is TGTGCCAGCAGGACAGGGGTGGACTATGGCTACACCTTC. Translation: CASRTGVDYGYTF. Supplemented by reference TRBV11-2 and TRBJ1-2, the full variable domain reads EAGVAQSPRYKIIEKRQSVAFWCNPISGHATLYWYQQILGQGPKLLIQFQNNGVVDDSQLPKDRFSAERLKGVDSTLKIQPAKLEDSAVYLCASRTGVDYGYTFGSGTRLTVV.

The chain carries TRBV5-1 and TRBJ1-2, with TRBD1 matching over 7 bases. Germline V gene data show CDR1 as SGHRS and CDR2 as YFSETQ. The CDR3 is 15 residues long. J was trimmed by 6 bases and V by 1 base; bases with no gene match: 9. This chain's CDR3 is CASSLNGQGVDGYTF. The CDR3, as DNA: TGCGCCAGCAGCTTGAACGGCCAGGGGGTAGATGGCTACACCTTC.

The chain recombines TRBV20-1 with TRBJ2-3; 7 bases line up with TRBD2. In germline, CDR1 is DFQATT, CDR2 SNEGSKA (reference sequence). V lost 3 bases to trimming and J lost 0 bases; unmatched junction nucleotides: 12. The CDR3 spans 17 residues. CDR3: CSARGDYRSSSTDTQYF. The CDR3 DNA follows: TGCAGTGCTAGGGGGGACTACCGTTCTTCTAGCACAGATACGCAGTATTTT.

Ten or more counts support this clonotype. V is TRBV20-1 and J is TRBJ1-2; 8 bases are shared with TRBD1. From germline, CDR1 is DFQATT and CDR2 SNEGSKA (reference sequence). The CDR3 length is 14 residues. V shed 5 bases and J 4 bases; nucleotides not matched to a gene: 9. The CDR3 nucleotides read TGCAGTGCTGGCGACAGGGGTGTCGGCTATGGCTACACCTTC. It is translated as CSAGDRGVGYGYTF.

This clonotype showed up many times. The chain has TRBV20-1 and TRBJ2-5; TRBD2 is a possible D gene (6 bases). The germline V and J ends were trimmed by 3 bases and 2 bases, with 13 bases remaining between them. Looked up from germline, CDR1 is DFQATT and CDR2 is SNEGSKA (reference sequence). CDR3 length: 14 amino acids. The CDR3 region is CSARGGALQETQYF. Written as DNA, the CDR3 is TGCAGTGCTAGGGGGGGTGCCTTACAAGAGACCCAGTACTTC.

The chain has TRBV20-1 and TRBJ2-3; TRBD2 matches 11 bases. Germline V CDR1 and CDR2: DFQATT, SNEGSKA (reference sequence). The CDR3 has 16 amino acids. V was pared by 0 bases and J by 3 bases, with 5 bases of the junction left unmatched. The CDR3 here is CSARDRRLAGTDTQYF. DNA for the CDR3: TGCAGTGCTAGAGATAGGAGACTAGCGGGAACAGATACGCAGTATTTT.

This chain uses TRBV12-3 or TRBV12-4 with TRBJ1-1; D is ambiguous. Trimming shortened V by 5 bases and J by 2 bases, and 9 bases separated the two germline ends. The CDR3 length is 13 residues. The CDR3 region is CASSNQVNTEAFF. CDR3 nucleotides: TGTGCCAGCAGTAACCAGGTTAACACTGAAGCTTTCTTT.

This clonotype was observed a handful of times. The chain has TRBV10-3 and TRBJ1-2; D call uncertain. Trimming cost V 8 bases and J 2 bases, with 12 bases left between them. CDR3 length equals 13 residues. CDR1 is ENHRY, CDR2 SYGVKD, per germline. The CDR3 nucleotides are TGTGCCATCGCCAGCTTAGGGAACTATGGCTACACCTTC. Its translation: CAIASLGNYGYTF.

The gene calls are TRBV29-1 and TRBJ1-3; tentatively, D is TRBD1 (6 bases). Trimming pared 6 bases from V and 0 bases from J, leaving 9 bases between. Germline-derived CDR1 and CDR2 are SQVTM and ANQGSEA. The CDR3 spans 13 residues. The CDR3 sequence is CSVRGSSGNTIYF. CDR3 coding DNA: TGCAGCGTGAGGGGGAGCTCTGGAAACACCATATATTTT.

This clonotype occurred a few times. The rearrangement uses TRBV12-3 or TRBV12-4 and TRBJ2-7, with 10 positions matching TRBD1. This CDR3 spans 13 amino acids. The V gene end was trimmed by 8 bases and the J gene end by 2 bases; junction bases not matched to a gene: 3. The CDR3 loop reads CASGTGAPYEQYF. CDR3 nucleotide sequence: TGTGCCAGCGGGACAGGGGCGCCCTACGAGCAGTACTTC.

This clonotype came up a few times. The chain joins TRBV15 to TRBJ2-3; D is unclear. V gave up 0 bases and J gave up 7 bases, with 14 bases separating them. The CDR3 sequence is 15 residues long. CDR1 LNHNV and CDR2 YYDKDF come from the germline V gene (reference sequence). CDR3 coding DNA: TGTGCCACCAGCAGAGATGTAGAGATAAGCAATACGCAGTATTTT. Amino acid sequence: CATSRDVEISNTQYF.

The rearrangement uses TRBV6-2 or TRBV6-3 and TRBJ2-1; 11 bases agree with TRBD2. Germline V gives CDR1 MNHEY, CDR2 SVGEGT. The CDR3 is 14 residues long. The ends lost 7 bases at V and 5 bases at J; junction bases unmatched: 4. CDR3 residues: CASKTSGGHNEQFF. For the CDR3, the DNA is TGTGCCAGCAAAACTAGCGGGGGCCACAATGAGCAGTTCTTC.